This T cell receptor beta chain was captured by sequencing in a study of cytotoxic CD8 clonotypes in ibrutinib-treated CLL. V was pared by 0 bases and J by 2 bases, with 5 bases between. The CDR3 contains 13 residues. Per the germline V gene, CDR1 is SGHNT and CDR2 is YYREEE (reference sequence). Using immunoSEQ multiplex PCR, the repertoire was profiled, and TCRdb retains in-frame clones only, with some absent. The sample contains over 100,000 clones, roughly 88% of which appear only once. J is TRBJ1-2 and V is TRBV5-4; D is unresolved. The source was PBMCs, collected after 24 months of ibrutinib treatment. This TCR derives from a human donor with chronic lymphocytic leukemia. This CDR3 is CASSLDANYGYTF. CDR3 sequence (DNA): TGTGCCAGCAGCTTGGACGCGAACTATGGCTACACCTTC.